This paragraph covers one T cell receptor (beta chain) sequence. Its target is not known. V was clipped by 1 base and J by 7 bases; unmatched bases: 7. The CDR3 totals 15 residues. The V gene's germline CDR1 is SEHNR and CDR2 FQNEAQ (reference sequence). The record originates from a study of cytomegalovirus exposure and HLA in healthy donors. Study in general: An analysis done earlier identified approximately 120 million unique TCR beta sequences from about 179 million T cells.

Findings and limits, study-wide: The study recorded 164 TCR beta chains that were cytomegalovirus-associated. There were some public TCRs occurring in many donors, but most TCR sequences were rare. The classifier was said to identify cytomegalovirus status with high specificity and sensitivity.

The PCR had 60 Vbeta and 13 Jbeta primers. Sequencing used immunoSEQ multiplex PCR; TCRdb keeps in-frame clones, though not all of them. The top ten hold 4.5% to 5% of the sample, which has around 100,000 clones, 50% to 70% seen once. Material for sequencing was PBMCs. The genes are TRBV7-9 and TRBJ2-1; 7 bases are a match to TRBD2. The receptor's source is a human donor in good health. The DNA for the CDR3 is TGTGCCAGCAGCTTAGGTACTAGCGTTTTGAATGAGCAGTTCTTC. Amino acids: CASSLGTSVLNEQFF.